This record looks at one TCR beta chain sequence and its context. Germline V gene data show CDR1 as PRHDT and CDR2 as FYEKMQ (reference sequence). The CDR3 totals 15 residues. Trimming took off 0 bases at V and 5 bases at J, with 12 bases between the two ends. The entry originates in a study of metastatic and nonmetastatic thyroid tumors. Ahead of thyroid surgery, no patient had received treatment of any kind. TCRdb re-called the PCR reads via MiXCR. The table has tens of thousands of clones, 4% to 5% seen once. The sequencing input was blood. The receptor was derived from a female donor with papillary thyroid cancer or a benign thyroid nodule (not recorded which). Some clones in this sample may be carry-over from other donors' samples. The chain uses TRBV13 and TRBJ2-3; either TRBD1 or TRBD2 may supply D (6 bases each). The DNA of the CDR3 is TGTGCCAGCAGCTTAGGCGGGGGCGCGGGAGATACGCAGTATTTT. Translating gives CASSLGGGAGDTQYF.